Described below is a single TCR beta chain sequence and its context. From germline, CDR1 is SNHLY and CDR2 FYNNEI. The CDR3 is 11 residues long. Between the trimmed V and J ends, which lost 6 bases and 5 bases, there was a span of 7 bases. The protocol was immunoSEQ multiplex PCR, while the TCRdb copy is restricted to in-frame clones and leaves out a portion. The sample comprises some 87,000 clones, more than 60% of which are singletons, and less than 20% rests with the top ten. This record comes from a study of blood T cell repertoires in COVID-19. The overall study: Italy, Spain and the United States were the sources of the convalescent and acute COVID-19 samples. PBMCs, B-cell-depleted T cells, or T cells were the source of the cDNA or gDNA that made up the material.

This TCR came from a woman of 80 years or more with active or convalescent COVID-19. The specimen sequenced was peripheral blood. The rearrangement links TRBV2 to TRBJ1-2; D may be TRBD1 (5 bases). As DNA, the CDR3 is TGTGCCAGCAGGACAGATTATGGCTACACCTTC. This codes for CASRTDYGYTF.